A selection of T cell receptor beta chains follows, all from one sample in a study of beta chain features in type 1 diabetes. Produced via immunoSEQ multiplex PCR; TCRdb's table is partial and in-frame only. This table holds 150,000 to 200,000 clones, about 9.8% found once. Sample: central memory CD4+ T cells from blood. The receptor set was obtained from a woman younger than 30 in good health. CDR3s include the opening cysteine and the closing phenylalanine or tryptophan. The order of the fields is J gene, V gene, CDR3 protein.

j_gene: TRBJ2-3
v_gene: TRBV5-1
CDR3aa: CASSSELVDTQYF

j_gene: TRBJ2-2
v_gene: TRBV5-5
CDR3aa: CASSKGQGIYGELFF

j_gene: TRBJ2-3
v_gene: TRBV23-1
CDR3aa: CASSPSAGSSTDTQYF

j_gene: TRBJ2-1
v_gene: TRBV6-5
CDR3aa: CASSYGGLQYNEQFF

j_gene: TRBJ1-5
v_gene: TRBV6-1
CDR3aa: CATGEGDRRNF

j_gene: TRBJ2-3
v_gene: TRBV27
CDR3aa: CASSPTPTGATDTQYF

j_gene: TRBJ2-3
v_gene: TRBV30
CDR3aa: CAWSAGPDTQYF

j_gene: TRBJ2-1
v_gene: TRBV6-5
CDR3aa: CASSYSRGEGEQFF

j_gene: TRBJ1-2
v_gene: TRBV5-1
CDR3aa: CASSGPPGARPGYTF

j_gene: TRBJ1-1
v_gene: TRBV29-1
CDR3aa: CSAEGQSGRSTEAFF

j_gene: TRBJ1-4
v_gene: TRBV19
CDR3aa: CASIGVTNEKLFF

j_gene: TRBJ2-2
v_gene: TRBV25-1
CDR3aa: CASGPGTGGTGELFF

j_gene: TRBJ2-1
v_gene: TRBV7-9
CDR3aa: CASSLRLSGPPNEQFF

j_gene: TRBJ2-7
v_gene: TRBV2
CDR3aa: CASLGTSEYEQYF

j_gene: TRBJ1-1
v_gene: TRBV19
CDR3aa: CASSRDRRSEAFF

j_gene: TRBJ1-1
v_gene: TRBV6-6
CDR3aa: CASRVLMNTEAFF

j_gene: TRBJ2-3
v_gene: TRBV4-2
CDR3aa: CASSEQGFGTDTQYF

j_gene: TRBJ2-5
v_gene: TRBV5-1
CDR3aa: CASSPRGQETQYF

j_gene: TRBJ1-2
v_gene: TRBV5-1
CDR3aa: CASSPDSNYGYTF